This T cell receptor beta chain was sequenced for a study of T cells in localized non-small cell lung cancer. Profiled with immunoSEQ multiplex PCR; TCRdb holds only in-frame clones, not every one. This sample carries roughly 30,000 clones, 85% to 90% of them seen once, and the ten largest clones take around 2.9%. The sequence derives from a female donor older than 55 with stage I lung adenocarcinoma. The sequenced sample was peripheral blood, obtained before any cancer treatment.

This CDR3 is CASSLEAGGETQYF. CDR3 nucleotide sequence: TGTGCCAGCAGCTTAGAAGCGGGAGGAGAGACCCAGTACTTC. This chain links TRBV7-6 with TRBJ2-5; 9 positions match TRBD2. The CDR3 extends over 14 amino acids. Germline assignment: CDR1 SGHVS and CDR2 FNYEAQ. V lost 1 base and J lost 4; bases outside the gene matches: 1.